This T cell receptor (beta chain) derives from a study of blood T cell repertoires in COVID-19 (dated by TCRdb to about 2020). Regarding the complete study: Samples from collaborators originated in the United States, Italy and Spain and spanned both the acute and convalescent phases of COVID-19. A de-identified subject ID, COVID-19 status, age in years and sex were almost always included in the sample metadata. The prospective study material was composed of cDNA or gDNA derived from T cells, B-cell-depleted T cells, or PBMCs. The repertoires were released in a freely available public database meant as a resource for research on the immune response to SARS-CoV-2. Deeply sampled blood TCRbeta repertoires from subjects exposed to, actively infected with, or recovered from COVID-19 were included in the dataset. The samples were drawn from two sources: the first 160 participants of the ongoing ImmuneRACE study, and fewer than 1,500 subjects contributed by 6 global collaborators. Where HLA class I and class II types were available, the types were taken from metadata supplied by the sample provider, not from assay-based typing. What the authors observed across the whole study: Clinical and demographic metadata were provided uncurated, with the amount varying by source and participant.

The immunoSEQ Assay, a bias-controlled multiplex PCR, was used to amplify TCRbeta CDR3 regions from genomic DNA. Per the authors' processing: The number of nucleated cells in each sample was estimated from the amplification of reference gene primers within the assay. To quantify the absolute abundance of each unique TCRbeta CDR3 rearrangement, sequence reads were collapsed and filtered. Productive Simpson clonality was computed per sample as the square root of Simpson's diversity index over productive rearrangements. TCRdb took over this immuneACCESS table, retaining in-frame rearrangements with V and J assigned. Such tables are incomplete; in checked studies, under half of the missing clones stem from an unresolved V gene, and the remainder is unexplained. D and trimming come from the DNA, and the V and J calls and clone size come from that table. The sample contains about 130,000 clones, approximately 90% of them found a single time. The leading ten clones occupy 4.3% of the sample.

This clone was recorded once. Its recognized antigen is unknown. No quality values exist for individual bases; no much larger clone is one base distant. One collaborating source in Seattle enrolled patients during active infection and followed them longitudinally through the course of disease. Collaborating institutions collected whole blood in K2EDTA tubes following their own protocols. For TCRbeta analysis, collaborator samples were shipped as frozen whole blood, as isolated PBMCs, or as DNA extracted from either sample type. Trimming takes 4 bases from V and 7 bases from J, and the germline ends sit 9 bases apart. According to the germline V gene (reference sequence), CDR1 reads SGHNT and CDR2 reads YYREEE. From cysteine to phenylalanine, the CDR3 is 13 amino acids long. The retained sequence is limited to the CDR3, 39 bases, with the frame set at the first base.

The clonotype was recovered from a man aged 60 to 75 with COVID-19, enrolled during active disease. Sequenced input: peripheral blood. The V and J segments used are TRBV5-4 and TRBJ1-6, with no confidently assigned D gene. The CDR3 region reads CASSPRENSPLHF. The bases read TGTGCCAGCAGCCCCCGGGAAAATTCACCCCTCCACTTT. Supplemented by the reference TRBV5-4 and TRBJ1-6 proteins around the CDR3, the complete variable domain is ETGVTQSPTHLIKTRGQQVTLRCSSQSGHNTVSWYQQALGQGPQFIFQYYREEENGRGNFPPRFSGLQFPNYSSELNVNALELDDSALYLCASSPRENSPLHFGNGTRLTVT.